This TCR beta chain was obtained from a study of vaccination and CD4 T cells after COVID-19. Across the whole study: Cellular stimulation was performed using overlapping spike peptides derived from SARS-CoV-2, HCoV-NL63, HCoV-OC43 and HCoV-229E. Study-level points and caveats: The analysis of convalescent patients involved relatively few individuals and lacked early post-infection timepoints.

For this clonotype: What it binds is not known.

Cultured CD4+ T cells had their DNA profiled by the Oncomine TCR Beta short-read assay. Using its own MiXCR run on the PCR reads, TCRdb lists one record per CDR3 protein. The data show 13,000 or so distinct CDR3 sequences, with approximately 56% seen just once and 10% to 15% held by the top ten. Unmatched junction bases numbered 4, after V lost 4 bases and J lost 4 bases. Looked up from germline, CDR1 is SGHTA and CDR2 is FQGNSA. The CDR3 runs to 15 residues. As for treatment: roughly 11-day PBMC culture with coronavirus spike peptide pools or control peptides (ViraFEST assay). Cell culture was performed with about 2 million PBMCs per well in the presence of 9 to 10 IU/ml IL-2 and 10 ug/ml peptide pools.

What was sequenced was CD4+ T cells from blood, cultured in vitro. The clonotype comes from a human donor who had recovered from COVID-19. The rearrangement uses TRBV7-2 and TRBJ2-3, with TRBD2 matching 11 bases. DNA of the CDR3: TGTGCCAGCAGCTCACTAGCGGGAGCGTCAGATACGCAGTATTTT. Protein product: CASSSLAGASDTQYF.